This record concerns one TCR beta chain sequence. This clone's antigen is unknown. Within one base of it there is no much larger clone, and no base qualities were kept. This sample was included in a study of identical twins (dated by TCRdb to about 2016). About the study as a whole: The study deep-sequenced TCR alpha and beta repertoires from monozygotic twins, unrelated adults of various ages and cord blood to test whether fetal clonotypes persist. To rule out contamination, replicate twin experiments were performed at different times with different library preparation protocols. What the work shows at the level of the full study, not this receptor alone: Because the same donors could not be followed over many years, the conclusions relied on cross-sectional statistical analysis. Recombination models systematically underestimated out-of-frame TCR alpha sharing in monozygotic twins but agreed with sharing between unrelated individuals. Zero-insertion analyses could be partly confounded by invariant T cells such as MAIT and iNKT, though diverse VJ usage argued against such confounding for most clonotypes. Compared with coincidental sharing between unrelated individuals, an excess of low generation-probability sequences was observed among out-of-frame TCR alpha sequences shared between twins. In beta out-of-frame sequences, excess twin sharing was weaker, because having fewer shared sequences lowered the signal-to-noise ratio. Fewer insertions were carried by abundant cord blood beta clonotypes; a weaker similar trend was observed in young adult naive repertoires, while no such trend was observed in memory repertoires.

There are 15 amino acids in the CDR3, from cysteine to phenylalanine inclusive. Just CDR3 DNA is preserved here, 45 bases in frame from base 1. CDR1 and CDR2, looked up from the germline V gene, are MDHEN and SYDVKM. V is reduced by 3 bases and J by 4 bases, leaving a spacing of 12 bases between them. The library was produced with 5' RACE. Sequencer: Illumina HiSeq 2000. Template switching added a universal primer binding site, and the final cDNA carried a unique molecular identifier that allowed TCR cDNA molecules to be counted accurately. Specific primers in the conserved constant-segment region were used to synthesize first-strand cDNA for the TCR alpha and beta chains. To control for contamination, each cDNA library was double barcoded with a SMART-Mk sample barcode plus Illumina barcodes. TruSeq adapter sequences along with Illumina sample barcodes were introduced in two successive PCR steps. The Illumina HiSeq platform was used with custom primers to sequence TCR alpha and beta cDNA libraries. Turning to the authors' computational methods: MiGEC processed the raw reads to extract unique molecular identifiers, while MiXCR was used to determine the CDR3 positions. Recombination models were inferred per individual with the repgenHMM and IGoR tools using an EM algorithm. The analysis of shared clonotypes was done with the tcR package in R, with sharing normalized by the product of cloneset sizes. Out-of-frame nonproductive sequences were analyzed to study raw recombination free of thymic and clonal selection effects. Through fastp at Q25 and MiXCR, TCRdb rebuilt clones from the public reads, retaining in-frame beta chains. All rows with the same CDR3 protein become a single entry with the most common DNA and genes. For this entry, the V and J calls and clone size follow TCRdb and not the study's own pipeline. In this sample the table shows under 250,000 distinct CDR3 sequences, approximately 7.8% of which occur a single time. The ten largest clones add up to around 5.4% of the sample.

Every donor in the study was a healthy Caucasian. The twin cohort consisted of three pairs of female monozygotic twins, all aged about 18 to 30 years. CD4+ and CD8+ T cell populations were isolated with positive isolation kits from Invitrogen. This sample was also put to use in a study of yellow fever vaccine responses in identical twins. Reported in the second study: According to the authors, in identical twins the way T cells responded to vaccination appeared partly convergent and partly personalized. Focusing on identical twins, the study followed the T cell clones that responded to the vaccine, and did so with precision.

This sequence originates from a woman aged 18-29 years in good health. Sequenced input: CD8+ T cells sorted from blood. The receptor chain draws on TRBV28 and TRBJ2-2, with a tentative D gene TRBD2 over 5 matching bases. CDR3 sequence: CASSFSPGFTGELFF. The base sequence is TGTGCCAGCAGTTTTTCCCCGGGGTTCACCGGGGAGCTGTTTTTT.